Presented here are 22 T cell receptor beta chains from one specimen sequenced in a study of T-cell memory formation after mild COVID-19. TCRdb used MiXCR to reprocess the 5' RACE reads, holding one entry per CDR3 protein. This table has approximately 350,000 distinct CDR3 sequences, 13% to 15% appearing once. Material: PBMCs or a T cell subset sorted from them (not recorded which). The receptors here all came from a man younger than 30 who had mild COVID-19 (a few samples of this study predate the infection). Cell type and time point are not known.

There are many counts of this clonotype. The chain couples TRBV7-9 to TRBJ2-5, with D unresolved. The CDR3 loop spans 14 amino acids. V dropped 0 bases and J dropped 2 bases, with 7 bases sitting between them. The V gene's germline CDR1 is SEHNR and CDR2 FQNEAQ (reference sequence). CDR3 nucleotides: TGTGCCAGCAGCTTAGCCAACGCTCAAGAGACCCAGTACTTC. Translation gives CASSLANAQETQYF.

This clonotype was detected only a few times. CDR3 protein: CASSLAGGLARADTQYF. CDR3 in DNA: TGCGCCAGCAGCTTGGCGGGGGGACTAGCAAGAGCAGATACGCAGTATTTT. The V gene is TRBV5-1, the J gene TRBJ2-3; 9 bases match TRBD2. CDR1 SGHRS and CDR2 YFSETQ come from the germline V gene. The J segment lost 4 bases and the V segment lost 0 bases, leaving 9 bases of the junction unmatched. CDR3 length: 17 amino acids.

A few counts support this clonotype. CDR3 DNA sequence: TGCAGTGCTAGAGACCCGGACTATTTGGAGACCCAGTACTTC. Protein sequence: CSARDPDYLETQYF. J is TRBJ2-5 and V is TRBV20-1; a weak D match, TRBD2 (6 bases). The CDR3 runs to 14 residues. Trimming pared 0 bases from V and 5 bases from J, leaving 13 bases between. The V gene's germline CDR1 is DFQATT and CDR2 SNEGSKA (reference sequence).

This clonotype was counted many times. V gene TRBV5-4 combines with J gene TRBJ2-7; TRBD2 matches 7 bases. The ends lost 2 bases at V and 2 bases at J; junction bases unmatched: 7. This CDR3 has 15 amino acids. The germline gives CDR1 SGHNT, CDR2 YYREEE (reference sequence). In DNA form, the CDR3 reads TGTGCCAGCAGCTTCGGCTCAGGGAGGGCCTACGAGCAGTACTTC. Translation gives CASSFGSGRAYEQYF.

The CDR3: CASSQRAETAEAPDTQYF. CDR3 nucleotide sequence: TGCGCCAGCAGCCAGAGGGCCGAGACAGCCGAGGCCCCAGATACGCAGTATTTT. This rearrangement joins TRBV4-3 to TRBJ2-3; perhaps D is TRBD1 or TRBD2 (5 bases each). The CDR3 spans 18 residues. Per germline, CDR1 LGHNA and CDR2 YSLEER. Trimming shortened V by 3 bases and J by 4 bases, and 23 bases separated the two germline ends.

The chain has TRBV29-1 and TRBJ1-1; 8 bases map to TRBD1. The CDR3 consists of 13 residues. V dropped 7 bases and J dropped 1; count of bases not matched to a gene: 5. CDR1 is SQVTM, CDR2 ANQGSEA, per germline. The CDR3 here is CSAEGQANTEAFF. DNA for the CDR3: TGCAGCGCCGAGGGACAGGCGAACACTGAAGCTTTCTTT.

The V gene is TRBV30, the J gene TRBJ2-7; no definite D call. V lost 0 bases to trimming and J lost 3 bases, with 12 bases between them. The length of the CDR3 is 14 residues. Germline lookup yields CDR1 GTSNPN and CDR2 SVGIG (reference sequence). CDR3 nucleotides: TGTGCCTGGAGTGTACCGCCACTACACTACGAGCAGTACTTC. Translation: CAWSVPPLHYEQYF.

V and J are TRBV7-2 and TRBJ2-1, with D possibly called TRBD1 or TRBD2 (5 bases each). V was trimmed by 4 bases and J by 9 bases, leaving 19 bases between them. Germline V gene sequence: CDR1 SGHTA, CDR2 FQGNSA. CDR3 length: 15 amino acids. The CDR3 nucleotides are TGTGCCAGCAGCTCACCGGGACGGATGAGTGGTGAGCAGTTCTTC. This gives the protein CASSSPGRMSGEQFF.

Only a few counts were recorded for this clonotype. An end of the junction does not agree with germline; a read error may underlie this. The CDR3 region is CASSLDRHYEQYF. CDR3 nucleotide sequence: TGTGCCAGCAGTTTAGACAGGCACTACGAGCAGTACTTC. The chain carries TRBV7-7 and TRBJ2-7; D is perhaps TRBD1 (6 bases). Germline CDR1 and CDR2: SSHAT and FNYEAQ (reference sequence). CDR3 size: 13 residues. The entire variable domain, with the rest obtained from reference TRBV7-7 and TRBJ2-7, is as follows: GAGVSQSPRYKVTKRGQDVTLRCDPISSHATLYWYQQALGQGPEFLTYFNYEAQPDKSGLPSDRFSAERPEGSISTLTIQRTEQRDSAMYRCASSLDRHYEQYFGPGTRLTVT.

There are a few counts of this clonotype. The genes are TRBV25-1 and TRBJ1-4, with a weak D call TRBD1 (5 bases). V lost 6 bases to trimming and J lost 5 bases, with 13 bases between them. Per germline, CDR1 MGHDK and CDR2 SYGVNS. The CDR3 loop spans 14 amino acids. CDR3 sequence reads: CASRGTAGNEKLFF. CDR3 coding DNA: TGTGCCAGCAGGGGGACGGCGGGGAATGAAAAACTGTTTTTT.

This clonotype was recorded many times. The rearrangement uses TRBV5-1 and TRBJ2-7; TRBD2 agrees at 12 bases. From germline, CDR1 is SGHRS and CDR2 YFSETQ. CDR3 size: 16 residues. V was clipped by 4 bases and J by 7 bases; unmatched bases: 12. The CDR3 region is CASSLRTSGALKEQYV. The CDR3, as DNA: TGCGCCAGCAGCCTCCGGACTAGCGGGGCCCTTAAGGAGCAGTACGTC.

The V gene is TRBV12-3 or TRBV12-4, the J gene TRBJ1-2, with TRBD1 matching 9 bases. This CDR3 has 14 residues. Losses at the gene ends were 6 bases for V and 4 bases for J; bases not matched to a gene: 6. CDR3 in DNA: TGTGCCAGCAGCCGGGACAGGGCCTCCTATGGCTACACCTTC. It codes for CASSRDRASYGYTF.

A few counts support this clonotype. This chain links TRBV24-1 with TRBJ2-5; 10 nucleotides agree with TRBD1. V lost 4 bases to trimming and J lost 6 bases; unmatched junction nucleotides: 7. CDR3 length: 15 amino acids. Per the germline V gene, CDR1 is KGHDR and CDR2 is SFDVKD. The CDR3 bases are TGTGCCACCAGTGAGGCCGGGACAGGGGCGAAGACCCAGTACTTC. Protein: CATSEAGTGAKTQYF.

There are a few counts of this clonotype. This rearrangement joins TRBV2 to TRBJ2-3; D is uncertain. The CDR3 consists of 15 residues. Germline V gene data show CDR1 as SNHLY and CDR2 as FYNNEI. V was cut by 1 base and J by 0 bases, with 8 bases left in between. As DNA, the CDR3 is TGTGCCAGCAGTGAAGTGGAATCTAGCACAGATACGCAGTATTTT. This sequence encodes CASSEVESSTDTQYF.

The table lists this clonotype with many counts. The genes are TRBV6-6 and TRBJ2-3; D perhaps matches TRBD2 (5 bases). V lost 10 bases to trimming and J lost 5 bases, with 7 bases between them. The CDR3 covers 10 residues. Germline V lookup: CDR1 MNHNY, CDR2 SVGAGI (reference sequence). The CDR3 DNA reads as TGTGCCACGGGGATAGATACGCAGTATTTT. This encodes CATGIDTQYF.

The table lists this clonotype with a few counts. The V call is TRBV7-6, the J call TRBJ2-1, with unresolved D. The CDR3 length is 17 residues. V lost 6 bases and J 0 bases, leaving 18 bases between the germline ends. The V gene's germline CDR1 is SGHVS and CDR2 FNYEAQ. In DNA, the CDR3 is TGTGCCAGCAGTCAAGCTGGCGGATCCAGCTCCTACAATGAGCAGTTCTTC. This translates into CASSQAGGSSSYNEQFF.

The sample holds a few counts of this clonotype. The genes are TRBV7-9 and TRBJ1-1; D not certain. V was shortened by 5 bases and J by 4 bases, with 17 bases between the two germline ends. The CDR3 is made up of 15 amino acids. From germline, CDR1 is SEHNR and CDR2 FQNEAQ (reference sequence). The CDR3 coding sequence is TGTGCCAGCAGCGCCCTAGGGAGGGCTGGCACTGAAGCTTTCTTT. Amino acids: CASSALGRAGTEAFF.

The genes are TRBV12-3 or TRBV12-4 and TRBJ2-3; possibly TRBD2 for D (5 bases). The CDR3 covers 15 residues. Trimming shortened V by 7 bases and J by 5 bases, and 19 bases separated the two germline ends. In DNA form, the CDR3 reads TGTGCCAGCACCACCGGGGATAGCCCGGGAGATACGCAGTATTTT. As protein: CASTTGDSPGDTQYF.

This chain joins TRBV4-2 and TRBJ2-3, with TRBD2 matching over 8 bases. The junction had 8 bases not matched to a gene; V was cut back by 3 bases and J by 3 bases. The CDR3 loop spans 16 amino acids. Germline V gene lookup returns CDR1 LGHNA and CDR2 YNFKEQ. CDR3 in amino acids: CASSQAAASGTDTQYF. CDR3 nucleotide sequence: TGTGCCAGCAGCCAGGCAGCCGCTAGCGGGACAGATACGCAGTATTTT.

The chain has TRBV2 and TRBJ1-1; D may be TRBD1 (5 bases). The CDR3 contains 14 residues. V lost 6 bases and J lost 6, with 17 bases in between. The germline gives CDR1 SNHLY, CDR2 FYNNEI. CDR3 amino acids: CASRYPGRRPEAFF. CDR3 coding DNA: TGTGCCAGCAGATACCCGGGGCGGAGACCTGAAGCTTTCTTT.

This clonotype has only a few counts. The chain has TRBV6-2 or TRBV6-3 and TRBJ2-7, with D possibly TRBD1 on 6 matching bases. V lost 4 bases and J 2 bases, leaving 12 bases between the germline ends. CDR1 is MNHEY, CDR2 SVGEGT, per germline. The CDR3 is 14 amino acids. The CDR3 nucleotides are TGTGCCAGCAGTTCGGACAGACCTACCTACGAGCAGTACTTC. Protein: CASSSDRPTYEQYF.

CDR3 nucleotides: TGCAGCGTTGGGATAGGGGGTCGCAATACGCAGTATTTT. Protein product: CSVGIGGRNTQYF. The chain recombines TRBV29-1 with TRBJ2-3; D may be TRBD1 (6 bases). Looked up from germline, CDR1 is SQVTM and CDR2 is ANQGSEA. V lost 4 bases, J lost 7 bases, and 15 bases lay in between. The CDR3 is made up of 13 amino acids.